Presented here are 27 T cell receptor beta chains from one specimen sequenced in a study of blood T cell repertoires in COVID-19. Measured with immunoSEQ multiplex PCR; TCRdb has only the in-frame clones, and not every one. The data contain around 150,000 clones, 60% to 80% of them seen just once; the ten biggest clones take up less than 3%. Input material: PBMCs or T cells enriched from blood (not recorded which). Receptors originate from a woman aged 45-65 years who had recovered from COVID-19.

The chain employs TRBV7-3 and TRBJ2-1; 9 bases align to TRBD2. The CDR3 is made up of 15 amino acids. CDR1 is SGHTA, CDR2 FQGTGA, per germline. The V segment lost 2 bases and the J segment 5 bases; nucleotides outside the gene matches: 4. CDR3 DNA: TGTGCCAGCAGCTTATACGGGACTAGCAACAATGAGCAGTTCTTC. Translated: CASSLYGTSNNEQFF.

The rearrangement joins TRBV6-1 to TRBJ2-7; a weak D match, TRBD2 (6 bases). V dropped 2 bases and J dropped 0 bases, with 11 bases sitting between them. Looked up from germline, CDR1 is MNHNS and CDR2 is SASEGT. CDR3 length equals 15 residues. CDR3 nucleotides: TGTGCCAGCAGTGAATACTCGGGACTCTCCTACGAGCAGTACTTC. This gives the protein CASSEYSGLSYEQYF.

This sequence joins TRBV4-1 and TRBJ1-6; unclear D gene. The V and J ends lost 0 bases and 7 bases respectively, with 13 bases between them. The CDR3 is 16 residues long. From germline, CDR1 is MGHRA and CDR2 YSYEKL. CDR3 loop: CASSQDFEVRNSPLHF. CDR3 in DNA: TGCGCCAGCAGCCAAGATTTCGAAGTCAGGAATTCACCCCTCCACTTT.

In this sample, this clone turned up a few times. The gene calls are TRBV3-1 (or the pseudogene TRBV3-2) and TRBJ2-1; D is undetermined. This CDR3 region has 13 residues. Trimming left V 3 bases short and J 4 bases short, with 7 bases between. Germline V gives CDR1 LGHDT, CDR2 YNNKEL (reference sequence). CDR3 residues: CASSHLEYNEQFF. In DNA, the CDR3 is TGTGCCAGCAGCCACCTAGAGTACAATGAGCAGTTCTTC.

The chain carries TRBV21-1 and TRBJ2-7; the listed D gene, TRBD2, was not tested against the DNA. TRBV21-1 corresponds to a pseudogene. The CDR3 runs 14 residues. CDR3 DNA sequence: TGTGCCAGCAGCTCACCGGGACCGGGGGACGAGCAGTACTTC. This encodes CASSSPGPGDEQYF.

This rearrangement joins TRBV30 to TRBJ2-7; 7 bases map to TRBD2. Per the germline V gene, CDR1 is GTSNPN and CDR2 is SVGIG (reference sequence). J lost 6 bases, V lost 2 bases, and 7 bases had no gene match. The CDR3 consists of 13 residues. In DNA form, the CDR3 reads TGTGCCTGGAGTCAGGGAGGGGAGTCCGAGCAGTACTTC. It codes for CAWSQGGESEQYF. Filled out from reference TRBV30 and TRBJ2-7, the complete variable domain reads SQTIHQWPATLVQPVGSPLSLECTVEGTSNPNLYWYRQAAGRGLQLLFYSVGIGQISSEVPQNLSASRPQDRQFILSSKKLLLSDSGFYLCAWSQGGESEQYFGPGTRLTVT.

This clone was recorded once. The CDR3 spells CASSLGAVVNTEAFF. The CDR3 DNA follows: TGTGCCAGCAGCTTAGGGGCGGTCGTGAACACTGAAGCTTTCTTT. This chain uses TRBV5-4 with TRBJ1-1, with D maybe TRBD1 (5 bases). Trimming cost V 2 bases and J 0 bases, with 11 bases left between them. CDR1 and CDR2 from the germline V gene are SGHNT and YYREEE (reference sequence). The CDR3 sequence is 15 residues long.

This clone was picked up one time. The chain links TRBV28 to TRBJ2-7, with 9 bases matching TRBD2. The CDR3 contains 16 residues. J lost 3 bases, V lost 1 base, and 7 bases had no gene match. Germline V lookup: CDR1 MDHEN, CDR2 SYDVKM. The CDR3 is CASSLSEREVLYEQYF. Written as DNA, the CDR3 is TGTGCCAGCAGTTTATCTGAGCGGGAGGTTCTCTACGAGCAGTACTTC. Full variable domain (remainder filled in from reference TRBV28 and TRBJ2-7): DVKVTQSSRYLVKRTGEKVFLECVQDMDHENMFWYRQDPGLGLRLIYFSYDVKMKEKGDIPEGYSVSREKKERFSLILESASTNQTSMYLCASSLSEREVLYEQYFGPGTRLTVT.

The chain combines TRBV7-3 with TRBJ2-2, with D unclear. Germline V lookup: CDR1 SGHTA, CDR2 FQGTGA. V was shortened by 4 bases and J by 6 bases, with 6 bases between the two germline ends. This CDR3 is built from 12 residues. In DNA, the CDR3 is TGTGCCAGCAGCTCCATTTCCGGGGAGCTGTTTTTT. Protein sequence: CASSSISGELFF.

This chain joins TRBV11-2 and TRBJ1-5; 10 nucleotides agree with TRBD1. The CDR3 has 15 amino acids. Germline loops: CDR1 SGHAT, CDR2 FQNNGV. Losses at the gene ends were 5 bases for V and 1 base for J; bases not matched to a gene: 2. The CDR3 spells CASSVGQGSNQPQHF. CDR3 DNA sequence: TGTGCCAGCAGCGTGGGACAGGGGAGCAATCAGCCCCAGCATTTT.

This clone was detected many times. The V call is TRBV19, the J call TRBJ1-1; D possibly corresponds to TRBD1 (6 bases). Germline V gives CDR1 LNHDA, CDR2 SQIVND (reference sequence). V lost 4 bases to trimming and J lost 7 bases, with 7 bases between them. This CDR3 comprises 11 residues. The CDR3 loop is CASSRTVEAFF. The CDR3 bases are TGTGCCAGTAGTAGGACAGTTGAAGCTTTCTTT.

The chain joins TRBV5-1 to TRBJ2-5, with 9 bases that match TRBD1. The CDR3 has 15 amino acids. V trimming: 2 bases; J trimming: 5 bases; junction bases outside the gene matches: 7. The V gene's germline CDR1 is SGHRS and CDR2 YFSETQ. CDR3 nucleotides: TGCGCCAGCAGCTTTCGGACAGGGGTTGAGGAGACCCAGTACTTC. It specifies CASSFRTGVEETQYF.

This clone appeared a few times. The sample carries other DNA sequences with the same CDR3. The chain uses TRBV5-8 and TRBJ2-5, with 8 nucleotides matching TRBD2. J lost 1 base, V lost 4 bases, and 12 bases had no gene match. This CDR3 comprises 17 residues. Germline CDR1 and CDR2: SGHTS and YDEGEE. CDR3 DNA sequence: TGTGCCAGCAGCCATACCCGGACTAGCCTTCTCCAAGAGACCCAGTACTTC. It encodes CASSHTRTSLLQETQYF.

The chain links TRBV19 to TRBJ2-3; TRBD2 aligns across 7 bases. With V trimmed by 1 base and J by 8 bases, 0 bases remained unmatched. Germline values: CDR1 LNHDA, CDR2 SQIVND (reference sequence). The CDR3 runs to 12 residues. The CDR3 coding sequence is TGTGCCAGTAGTATAGCGGGAGGTACGCAGTATTTT. Translating it yields CASSIAGGTQYF.

V usage is TRBV29-1 and J usage is TRBJ1-1; TRBD1 matches 7 bases. V lost 7 bases and J lost 2; bases outside the gene matches: 10. Germline V gene data show CDR1 as SQVTM and CDR2 as ANQGSEA. The CDR3 is 14 amino acids. CDR3 region: CSAWAGQINTEAFF. The CDR3 coding sequence is TGCAGCGCATGGGCGGGACAGATAAACACTGAAGCTTTCTTT.

This chain links TRBV19 with TRBJ2-7; 8 bases agree with TRBD1. Germline V lookup: CDR1 LNHDA, CDR2 SQIVND (reference sequence). CDR3 length: 12 amino acids. Unmatched junction bases numbered 7, after V lost 9 bases and J lost 6 bases. This chain's CDR3 is CASGQGGGEQYF. CDR3 nucleotides: TGTGCCAGCGGACAGGGCGGCGGCGAGCAGTACTTC.

The chain couples TRBV27 to TRBJ2-7, with TRBD2 matching 12 bases. Trimming at V came to 8 bases and at J to 0 bases, leaving 14 bases not matched to a gene. The germline gives CDR1 MNHEY, CDR2 SMNVEV (reference sequence). The CDR3 runs to 18 residues. The CDR3 sequence: CASPPGRTSGNSSYEQYF. DNA of the CDR3: TGTGCCAGCCCCCCGGGGAGGACTAGCGGGAATAGCTCCTACGAGCAGTACTTC.

The V and J genes are TRBV4-2 and TRBJ2-2, with 7 bases that match TRBD2. The CDR3 is 18 amino acids. Germline V gene data show CDR1 as LGHNA and CDR2 as YNFKEQ. V was clipped by 1 base and J by 1 base; unmatched bases: 9. CDR3 nucleotides: TGTGCCAGCAGCCAAGGCGATGGGGCGGGAGTGAACACCGGGGAGCTGTTTTTT. It codes for CASSQGDGAGVNTGELFF.

The chain joins TRBV21-1 to TRBJ1-6; the D call of TRBD1 is as the table states it, not checked on the DNA. TRBV21-1 is noted as a pseudogene. The CDR3 has 19 residues. CDR3 coding DNA: TGTGCCAGCAGCCTCCGGACAGGGGGCTATTCTGCGAATAATTCACCCCTCCACTTT. Its protein is CASSLRTGGYSANNSPLHF.

This clone was seen only a few times. The J gene is TRBJ1-3, the V gene TRBV3-1 (or the pseudogene TRBV3-2); D is unresolved. Trimming pared 7 bases from V and 4 bases from J, leaving 14 bases between. Germline CDR1 LGHDT, CDR2 YNNKEL (reference sequence). CDR3 length: 14 amino acids. CDR3 sequence: CASTRGGSGNTIYF. The DNA of the CDR3 is TGTGCCAGCACCCGGGGAGGGTCCGGAAACACCATATATTTT.

The chain employs TRBV5-5 and TRBJ2-6, with D hard to call. V gave up 0 bases and J gave up 3 bases, with 13 bases separating them. Germline assignment: CDR1 SGHKS and CDR2 YYEKEE (reference sequence). The CDR3 contains 17 residues. CDR3 sequence reads: CASSLAPATGGANVLTF. CDR3 coding DNA: TGTGCCAGCAGCTTGGCGCCCGCCACTGGTGGGGCCAACGTCCTGACTTTC. The whole variable domain, remainder taken from reference TRBV5-5 and TRBJ2-6, is DAGVTQSPTHLIKTRGQQVTLRCSPISGHKSVSWYQQVLGQGPQFIFQYYEKEERGRGNFPDRFSARQFPNYSSELNVNALLLGDSALYLCASSLAPATGGANVLTFGAGSRLTVL.

The chain joins TRBV19 to TRBJ1-1, with D possibly TRBD1 on 6 matching bases. Trimming took 4 bases from V and 2 from J, leaving 11 bases between them. CDR3 length equals 14 residues. Germline values: CDR1 LNHDA, CDR2 SQIVND (reference sequence). This chain's CDR3 is CASSTDRQNTEAFF. CDR3 nucleotides: TGTGCCAGTAGTACCGACAGGCAAAACACTGAAGCTTTCTTT.

V gene TRBV18 combines with J gene TRBJ2-1, with TRBD2 matching 9 bases. The germline V gene encodes CDR1 KGHSH and CDR2 LQKENI. The CDR3 has 16 amino acids. J lost 10 bases, V lost 4 bases, and 14 bases had no gene match. In DNA form, the CDR3 reads TGTGCCAGCTCACTCTCGAGCGGCGGGGGGGCTCAGGAGCAGTTCTTC. It yields the protein CASSLSSGGGAQEQFF.

The genes are TRBV6-5 and TRBJ1-5; a possible D gene is TRBD1 (6 bases). Germline V gene data show CDR1 as MNHEY and CDR2 as SVGAGI. Between the trimmed V and J ends, which lost 6 bases and 0 bases, there was a span of 12 bases. The CDR3 is made up of 15 amino acids. CDR3 nucleotides: TGTGCCAGCAGCCGAGGACAGTATAGCAATCAGCCCCAGCATTTT. Its translation is CASSRGQYSNQPQHF.

Concerning this clone: Other nucleotide sequences from this sample produce the same CDR3. Here the CDR3 DNA reads TGCAGTGCTAGAGGGGGCGACGGCTACACCTTC. Amino acids: CSARGGDGYTF. The J gene is TRBJ1-2, the V gene TRBV20-1; maybe TRBD1 (5 bases). V lost 1 base and J 8 bases, leaving 8 bases between the germline ends. The CDR3 consists of 11 residues. CDR1 is DFQATT and CDR2 is SNEGSKA in the germline V gene (reference sequence).

This chain joins TRBV5-6 and TRBJ2-1; D might be TRBD1 (5 bases). This CDR3 region has 16 residues. The germline V gene encodes CDR1 SGHDT and CDR2 YYEEEE. Trimming pared 4 bases from V and 0 bases from J, leaving 14 bases between. CDR3: CASSPQGGYSYNEQFF. The CDR3 bases are TGTGCCAGCAGCCCTCAGGGCGGTTACTCCTACAATGAGCAGTTCTTC.

J is TRBJ2-7 and V is TRBV27; 11 positions agree with TRBD2. V lost 3 bases and J lost 4; bases outside the gene matches: 8. The CDR3 runs 16 residues. Per the germline V gene, CDR1 is MNHEY and CDR2 is SMNVEV (reference sequence). CDR3 in DNA: TGTGCCAGCAGTTTTAACCTAGCGGGAGGATATTACGAGCAGTACTTC. Its protein is CASSFNLAGGYYEQYF.